This record looks at one T cell receptor (beta chain) sequence and its context. What it recognizes is unknown. The sample comes from a study of CXCR3-negative and CXCR3-positive naive CD8 T cells. This CDR3 has 15 residues. Germline V gene lookup returns CDR1 MNHNY and CDR2 SVGAGI (reference sequence). It was by 5' RACE with UMI labels that the TRB cDNA libraries were prepared. Reanalyzing the 5' RACE reads, TCRdb keeps one entry per CDR3 protein, without DNA. This repertoire includes approximately 60,000 distinct CDR3 sequences. Study outcomes and limitations: Across naive subsets, surface CD5 expression was comparable, and TCR strength was inferred from properties of the TRB CDR3.

The clonotype comes from a human donor in good health. Some clones in this sample may be carry-over from other donors' samples. Sequencing used memory CD8+ T cells from blood. The genes are TRBV6-6 and TRBJ2-4; as DNA is missing, the TRBD1 call by TCRdb cannot be tested. The CDR3: CAGSDRTGPKNIQYF.